The 19 T cell receptor delta chains reported below all come from one sample, sequenced in a study of gamma-delta T cells after stem cell transplantation. TCRdb re-called the RT-PCR reads through CATT. The repertoire holds roughly 5,400 delta-chain clones, with 9.8% as singletons. The sample consisted of gamma-delta T cells. The receptor set was obtained from a human donor. It is not recorded whose cells these are; they may come from a transplant donor.

This clone has only a few counts. A much larger clone lies one base from this, so it may be a read error. The chain uses TRDV2 and TRDJ1; the D gene is possibly TRDD3 (6 bases). The CDR3 length is 16 residues. Per germline, CDR1 GEAIGNYY and CDR2 EKD. V lost 5 bases to trimming and J lost 2 bases, with 20 bases between them. The CDR3 sequence is CACVTVLGGSTDKLIF. The CDR3 DNA sequence: TGTGCCTGTGTCACTGTTTTGGGGGGCTCGACCGATAAACTCATCTTT.

This clone has only a few counts. A clone one base away is much larger, so this may be a read error. The same CDR3 arises from other DNA sequences in this sample as well. Written as DNA, the CDR3 is TGCGCCTTGTCCGACTGGGGGATACGCGCCGATAAACTCATCTTT. Translated: CALSDWGIRADKLIF. The genes are TRDV3 and TRDJ1, with TRDD3 matching 13 bases. Germline CDR1 reads TVYSNPD; CDR2 reads GDNSRS (reference sequence). The CDR3 contains 15 residues.

J is TRDJ1 and V is TRDV2; 7 nucleotides line up with TRDD3. The V and J ends lost 0 bases and 2 bases, in that order; junction bases with no gene match: 14. In germline, CDR1 is GEAIGNYY, CDR2 EKD. The CDR3 runs to 18 residues. In DNA, the CDR3 is TGTGCCTGTGACACCACCGGTGAACTGGGGAATGGGACCGATAAACTCATCTTT. This translates into CACDTTGELGNGTDKLIF.

The V call is TRDV2, the J call TRDJ3; a possible D gene is TRDD2 (5 bases). The CDR3 consists of 19 residues. V was pared by 0 bases and J by 0 bases, with 14 bases between. The germline V gene encodes CDR1 GEAIGNYY and CDR2 EKD. CDR3 DNA: TGTGCCTGTGACACCGCCGGGGCTCCTATCTCCTGGGACACCCGACAGATGTTTTTC. Residues: CACDTAGAPISWDTRQMFF.

This clone is medium-sized in the sample. The rearrangement links TRDV2 to TRDJ1; 7 nucleotides line up with TRDD3. Losses at the gene ends were 3 bases for V and 1 base for J; bases not matched to a gene: 10. CDR3 length: 16 amino acids. CDR1 is GEAIGNYY and CDR2 is EKD in the germline V gene. CDR3 region: CACDEVGEPTTDKLIF. CDR3 nucleotides: TGTGCCTGTGACGAGGTGGGGGAACCCACCACCGATAAACTCATCTTT.

As to this clone: This DNA's translation differs at residue 10 from TCRdb's protein, which comes from a much larger clone; a read error is likely, and the protein shown is translated from the DNA. The chain joins TRDV2 to TRDJ1, with TRDD3 matching over 10 bases. This CDR3 contains 15 residues. Looked up from germline, CDR1 is GEAIGNYY and CDR2 is EKD. The V gene end was trimmed by 3 bases and the J gene end by 9 bases; junction bases not matched to a gene: 12. The CDR3 loop reads CACDVLTGGCAELIF. In DNA, the CDR3 is TGTGCCTGTGACGTCCTTACTGGGGGATGCGCGGAACTCATCTTT.

The chain employs TRDV2 and TRDJ1, with TRDD3 identical over 8 bases. V was clipped by 4 bases and J by 4 bases; unmatched bases: 19. The CDR3 has 18 residues. The germline V gene has CDR1 GEAIGNYY and CDR2 EKD. This chain's CDR3 is CACDPARAGGPPDDKLIF. The CDR3 coding sequence is TGTGCCTGTGATCCTGCACGCGCTGGGGGACCCCCGGACGATAAACTCATCTTT.

In its sample, this clone is medium-sized (0.01 to 0.1%). This same CDR3 is encoded by further DNA sequences in the sample. This chain links TRDV2 with TRDJ1; 8 bases agree with TRDD3. The junction had 3 bases not matched to a gene; V was cut back by 3 bases and J by 1 base. The CDR3 contains 14 residues. CDR1 is GEAIGNYY, CDR2 EKD, per germline. CDR3 coding DNA: TGTGCCTGTGACCTCTGGGGGAGCACCGATAAACTCATCTTT. It specifies CACDLWGSTDKLIF.

This clone was counted a few times. A far larger clone is only one base removed, so a read error is likely. This chain uses TRDV2 with TRDJ3, with TRDD3 matching 13 bases. CDR3 length equals 20 residues. Germline CDR1 reads GEAIGNYY; CDR2 reads EKD. J lost 1 base, V lost 2 bases, and 7 bases had no gene match. The CDR3 reads CACDSVLGDTVSWDTRQMFF. CDR3 DNA: TGTGCCTGTGACAGCGTACTGGGGGATACGGTTTCCTGGGACACCCGACAGATGTTTTTC.

V gene TRDV2 combines with J gene TRDJ1, with 9 nucleotides matching TRDD3. The V segment lost 5 bases and the J segment 0 bases; nucleotides outside the gene matches: 12. Germline CDR1 reads GEAIGNYY; CDR2 reads EKD. This CDR3 comprises 17 residues. This CDR3 is CACALGDRGWNTDKLIF. Here the CDR3 DNA reads TGTGCCTGTGCTCTGGGGGATCGGGGTTGGAACACCGATAAACTCATCTTT.

This clone was seen a few times. The gene calls are TRDV2 and TRDJ2; 8 positions match TRDD3. This CDR3 region has 19 residues. Losses at the gene ends were 0 bases for V and 0 bases for J; bases not matched to a gene: 11. The germline V gene has CDR1 GEAIGNYY and CDR2 EKD. CDR3 amino acids: CACDTGRGRGDTLTAQLFF. The CDR3 DNA sequence: TGTGCCTGTGACACCGGCAGAGGGCGGGGGGATACTTTGACAGCACAACTCTTCTTT.

By share, this clone ranks as medium-sized. The chain combines TRDV2 with TRDJ1, with D uncertain. The CDR3 is made up of 18 amino acids. In germline, CDR1 is GEAIGNYY, CDR2 EKD. The V and J ends lost 0 bases and 0 bases respectively, with 19 bases between them. The CDR3: CACDTVNVLGKYTDKLIF. CDR3 nucleotide sequence: TGTGCCTGTGACACCGTAAATGTCCTTGGAAAATACACCGATAAACTCATCTTT.

In its sample, this clone ranks as medium-sized. The rearrangement uses TRDV2 and TRDJ1; 9 bases agree with TRDD3. The CDR3 sequence is 17 residues long. Trimming cost V 4 bases and J 0 bases; bases outside gene matches: 11. CDR1 is GEAIGNYY, CDR2 EKD, per germline. The CDR3 sequence is CACDSVLGDLYTDKLIF. The CDR3 DNA reads TGTGCCTGTGATAGCGTACTGGGGGACCTGTACACCGATAAACTCATCTTT.

Judged by abundance, this clone is large. This chain links TRDV2 with TRDJ3; TRDD3 might be the D (6 bases). The CDR3 extends over 17 amino acids. Trimming removed 1 base at V and 3 bases at J, with 12 bases between. CDR1 is GEAIGNYY and CDR2 is EKD in the germline V gene. The CDR3 region is CACDTVLGGWDTRQMFF. CDR3 DNA: TGTGCCTGTGACACAGTACTGGGAGGCTGGGACACCCGACAGATGTTTTTC.

With regard to this clone: At one end the junction does not follow the germline gene, possibly because of a read error. The same CDR3 is also encoded by other DNA sequences in this sample. The rearrangement uses TRDV2 and TRDJ1; TRDD3 agrees at 11 bases. The CDR3 totals 19 residues. CDR1 is GEAIGNYY and CDR2 is EKD in the germline V gene. CDR3 nucleotides: TGTGCTTGTGACCCCATGCCCGGTCTGGGGGATACCGGAGGGTCTAAACTCATCTTT. It codes for CACDPMPGLGDTGGSKLIF.

This clone was observed a few times. The rearrangement joins TRDV2 to TRDJ1, with 8 positions matching TRDD3. Germline V gene data show CDR1 as GEAIGNYY and CDR2 as EKD. The CDR3 runs 18 residues. Unmatched junction bases numbered 14, after V lost 3 bases and J lost 0 bases. The CDR3 nucleotides are TGTGCCTGTGACGGAGTGGGGGATTCATTCCAATACACCGATAAACTCATCTTT. Its translation: CACDGVGDSFQYTDKLIF.

This clone was counted between two and nine times. Compared with germline, one end of the junction differs, possibly owing to a read error. The chain employs TRDV2 and TRDJ3; 10 bases map to TRDD3. Germline CDR1 and CDR2: GEAIGNYY and EKD. The CDR3 sequence is 18 residues long. In DNA, the CDR3 is TGTGCCTGTGACACGGGGGATACGCGCTCCTGGGTCACCCGACAGATGTTTTTC. This encodes CACDTGDTRSWVTRQMFF.

The rearrangement links TRDV2 to TRDJ3, with 8 positions matching TRDD3. The CDR3 is 23 amino acids. After removal of 3 bases from V and 1 base from J, the junction contained 22 bases not matched to a gene. Per germline, CDR1 GEAIGNYY and CDR2 EKD. CDR3 DNA: TGTGCCTGTGACTGGCGCACTCACACTGGGGGCCCACGGGGGTCCTGGGACACCCGACAGATGTTTTTC. It is translated as CACDWRTHTGGPRGSWDTRQMFF.

By sample share, this clone is medium-sized. The chain links TRDV2 to TRDJ1, with 8 nucleotides matching TRDD3. After removal of 6 bases from V and 0 bases from J, the junction contained 14 bases not matched to a gene. Germline V CDR1 and CDR2: GEAIGNYY, EKD. The CDR3 contains 17 residues. CDR3 DNA: TGTGCCTGTCAGGGAGTGGGGGATTCGTTGAACACCGATAAACTCATCTTT. The encoded protein is CACQGVGDSLNTDKLIF.